These 14 T cell receptor beta chains came from one sample sequenced in a study of cytomegalovirus exposure and HLA in healthy donors. The method was immunoSEQ multiplex PCR; TCRdb's version includes in-frame clones alone and lacks a portion of them. This sample has 200,000 to 250,000 clones; 75% to 90% occur once, and the top ten carry 4.5% to 7%. The sequencing input was PBMCs. Receptors were obtained from a woman aged 18-29 years in good health and CMV-seronegative.

The chain couples TRBV29-1 to TRBJ1-1; tentatively, D is TRBD1 (5 bases). The V gene's germline CDR1 is SQVTM and CDR2 ANQGSEA. The CDR3 length is 11 residues. The V and J ends lost 4 bases and 3 bases respectively, with 6 bases between them. The CDR3 DNA reads as TGCAGCGTTGGACAGTACACTGAAGCTTTCTTT. It yields the protein CSVGQYTEAFF.

This chain links TRBV6-6 with TRBJ2-7; D not resolved. CDR3 length equals 12 residues. Germline CDR1 is MNHNY and CDR2 is SVGAGI (reference sequence). The germline V and J ends were trimmed by 2 bases and 6 bases, with 8 bases remaining between them. The CDR3 nucleotides read TGTGCCAGCAGTTACCCCGAGACCGAGCAGTACTTC. This translates into CASSYPETEQYF.

This chain joins TRBV5-1 and TRBJ1-2; 8 bases agree with TRBD1. This CDR3 spans 14 amino acids. V was pared by 1 base and J by 4 bases, with 3 bases of the junction left unmatched. CDR1 and CDR2 (germline): SGHRS, YFSETQ. In DNA, the CDR3 is TGCGCCAGCAGCTTGAGACAGGGGTCCTATGGCTACACCTTC. Translated: CASSLRQGSYGYTF. Full variable domain (rest looked up from reference TRBV5-1 and TRBJ1-2): KAGVTQTPRYLIKTRGQQVTLSCSPISGHRSVSWYQQTPGQGLQFLFEYFSETQRNKGNFPGRFSGRQFSNSRSEMNVSTLELGDSALYLCASSLRQGSYGYTFGSGTRLTVV.

The rearrangement joins TRBV5-1 to TRBJ2-3; D is undetermined. This CDR3 region has 14 residues. Germline V gives CDR1 SGHRS, CDR2 YFSETQ. V lost 0 bases, J lost 2 bases, and 7 bases lay in between. Here the CDR3 DNA reads TGCGCCAGCAGCTTGGGGTCGAACACAGATACGCAGTATTTT. Amino acid sequence: CASSLGSNTDTQYF. Complete variable domain (other parts from reference TRBV5-1 and TRBJ2-3): KAGVTQTPRYLIKTRGQQVTLSCSPISGHRSVSWYQQTPGQGLQFLFEYFSETQRNKGNFPGRFSGRQFSNSRSEMNVSTLELGDSALYLCASSLGSNTDTQYFGPGTRLTVL.

This chain links TRBV4-1 with TRBJ1-2; 9 positions agree with TRBD1. This CDR3 spans 15 amino acids. Germline V gives CDR1 MGHRA, CDR2 YSYEKL. V shed 0 bases and J 4 bases; nucleotides not matched to a gene: 3. CDR3 loop: CASSQEGQGVYGYTF. DNA for the CDR3: TGCGCCAGCAGCCAAGAGGGACAGGGTGTCTATGGCTACACCTTC.

V usage is TRBV2 and J usage is TRBJ2-2; D possibly corresponds to TRBD2 (6 bases). V was clipped by 6 bases and J by 4 bases, with 18 bases between them. This CDR3 has 16 residues. Germline V lookup: CDR1 SNHLY, CDR2 FYNNEI. CDR3 DNA sequence: TGTGCCAGCAGCGGAGGGATCGCGGGACTCACCGGGGAGCTGTTTTTT. Its translation is CASSGGIAGLTGELFF.

The chain uses TRBV5-4 and TRBJ2-1; D is possibly TRBD1 (6 bases). Trimming took 3 bases from V and 8 from J, leaving 9 bases between them. Germline CDR1 reads SGHNT; CDR2 reads YYREEE (reference sequence). The length of the CDR3 is 12 residues. The chain's CDR3 is CASSYQGYEQFF. In DNA, the CDR3 is TGTGCCAGCAGCTATCAGGGGTATGAGCAGTTCTTC.

This clone appeared once. The J gene is TRBJ1-1, the V gene TRBV9; 8 bases align to TRBD1. V lost 3 bases, J lost 4 bases, and 2 bases stayed unmatched. The germline CDR1 and CDR2 sequences are SGDLS and YYNGEE. This CDR3 spans 13 amino acids. The CDR3 DNA is TGTGCCAGCAGCGGACAGGGGACCACTGAAGCTTTCTTT. Protein sequence: CASSGQGTTEAFF.

The V call is TRBV2, the J call TRBJ2-7; no reliable D call. V dropped 7 bases and J dropped 3 bases, with 13 bases sitting between them. The CDR3 is 13 amino acids. The germline CDR1 and CDR2 sequences are SNHLY and FYNNEI. The CDR3 protein is CASKHRRFYEQYF. The CDR3 bases are TGTGCCAGCAAGCACCGACGCTTCTACGAGCAGTACTTC.

This clone was seen once. The V call is TRBV10-3, the J call TRBJ1-1; D ambiguous. The V gene's germline CDR1 is ENHRY and CDR2 SYGVKD. The CDR3 is 12 residues long. Trimming pared 0 bases from V and 8 bases from J, leaving 7 bases between. In DNA form, the CDR3 reads TGTGCCATCAGTGAGTCGAACAGCGAAGCTTTCTTT. Its translation is CAISESNSEAFF.

V is TRBV2 and J is TRBJ2-1; D uncertain. There are 14 residues in the CDR3. The germline V and J ends were trimmed by 2 bases and 2 bases, with 7 bases remaining between them. Germline V lookup: CDR1 SNHLY, CDR2 FYNNEI. The CDR3 nucleotides read TGTGCCAGCAGTGAAACAGCACCCTACAATGAGCAGTTCTTC. Translation gives CASSETAPYNEQFF.

This clone was counted between two and nine times. J is TRBJ2-7 and V is TRBV27; D is unclear. The CDR3 extends over 11 amino acids. The germline V gene encodes CDR1 MNHEY and CDR2 SMNVEV (reference sequence). The V end was cut by 8 bases, the J end by 3 bases, with 8 bases between. The CDR3 region has the DNA TGTGCCAGCGGGATACTCTACGAGCAGTACTTC. Amino acid sequence: CASGILYEQYF.

The chain has TRBV5-1 and TRBJ1-6; maybe TRBD1 (5 bases). The CDR3 is made up of 14 amino acids. Germline V CDR1 and CDR2: SGHRS, YFSETQ. Trimming shortened V by 5 bases and J by 13 bases, and 19 bases separated the two germline ends. CDR3 coding DNA: TGCGCCAGCAGGGCGGACACGTCGGCCCCCCCCCTCCACTTT. It yields the protein CASRADTSAPPLHF. Supplemented by reference TRBV5-1 and TRBJ1-6, the full variable domain reads KAGVTQTPRYLIKTRGQQVTLSCSPISGHRSVSWYQQTPGQGLQFLFEYFSETQRNKGNFPGRFSGRQFSNSRSEMNVSTLELGDSALYLCASRADTSAPPLHFGNGTRLTVT.

This clone was detected only once. The chain combines TRBV27 with TRBJ1-2, with 8 nucleotides matching TRBD1. Germline assignment: CDR1 MNHEY and CDR2 SMNVEV (reference sequence). The CDR3 runs 12 residues. V lost 6 bases, J lost 6 bases, and 3 bases stayed unmatched. CDR3 amino acids: CASRQGANGYTF. CDR3 bases: TGTGCCAGCAGGCAGGGGGCTAATGGCTACACCTTC.